The 22 T cell receptor beta chains below all came from one sample that was sequenced in a study of control samples from healthy donors and cancer patients. Data came from immunoSEQ multiplex PCR; TCRdb stores just in-frame clones and leaves some out. The repertoire consists of more than 140,000 clones, with under 95% occurring once and the leading ten covering roughly 13%. The material sequenced was blood. These receptors were collected from a middle-aged man in good health.

As concerns this clone: One end of the junction is discordant with germline, which a read error may explain. The chain carries TRBV6-5 and TRBJ2-7, with D perhaps being TRBD1 or TRBD2 (7 bases each). The CDR3 consists of 14 residues. The germline gives CDR1 MNHEY, CDR2 SVGAGI. As DNA, the CDR3 is TGTGCCAGCAGATCCAGGGGGGGTTCCTCCGAGCAGTACTTC. This sequence encodes CASRSRGGSSEQYF.

The chain links TRBV19 to TRBJ2-7, with D possibly TRBD2 on 6 matching bases. The germline V and J ends were trimmed by 5 bases and 4 bases, with 12 bases remaining between them. In germline, CDR1 is LNHDA, CDR2 SQIVND (reference sequence). The CDR3 totals 13 residues. The CDR3 bases are TGTGCCAGTAGTGGGACGGGACTTTACGAGCAGTACTTC. It yields the protein CASSGTGLYEQYF.

The rearrangement links TRBV12-3 or TRBV12-4 to TRBJ1-2; no reliable D call. The CDR3 is 12 amino acids. Trimming removed 6 bases from V and 7 bases from J, with 12 bases in between. The CDR3 nucleotides are TGTGCCAGCAGCTCCAAGGGAGTTGGCTACACCTTC. The encoded protein is CASSSKGVGYTF.

The chain couples TRBV3-1 (or the pseudogene TRBV3-2) to TRBJ1-3; tentative D call: TRBD1 (5 bases). V was clipped by 1 base and J by 6 bases, with 16 bases between them. The CDR3 spans 16 residues. Germline V gene data show CDR1 as LGHDT and CDR2 as YNNKEL (reference sequence). The CDR3 is CASSQVTSGRENTIYF. CDR3 nucleotides: TGTGCCAGCAGCCAAGTAACTTCAGGGAGGGAAAACACCATATATTTT.

The V call is TRBV4-3, the J call TRBJ2-3, with D maybe TRBD2 (6 bases). CDR1 LGHNA and CDR2 YSLEER come from the germline V gene. V lost 0 bases and J lost 5, with 15 bases in between. This CDR3 comprises 16 residues. The CDR3 region is CASSQDPWRGIDTQYF. Written as DNA, the CDR3 is TGCGCCAGCAGCCAAGACCCTTGGCGGGGTATAGATACGCAGTATTTT.

This clone was recorded once. The chain recombines TRBV28 with TRBJ2-3; maybe TRBD1 (5 bases). This CDR3 has 18 residues. The germline gives CDR1 MDHEN, CDR2 SYDVKM. V lost 5 bases to trimming and J lost 1 base, with 22 bases between them. CDR3 DNA sequence: TGTGCCAGCAGTCCGTTTTTCGGCAGGGATGATGGCACAGATACGCAGTATTTT. It yields the protein CASSPFFGRDDGTDTQYF.

The chain recombines TRBV13 with TRBJ1-2, with no clear D. V gave up 2 bases and J gave up 4 bases, with 14 bases separating them. This CDR3 has 15 amino acids. The germline gives CDR1 PRHDT, CDR2 FYEKMQ (reference sequence). For the CDR3, the DNA is TGTGCCAGCAGCTTACGGACTACCGGTGTCTATGGCTACACCTTC. The encoded protein is CASSLRTTGVYGYTF. Looking up the rest from reference TRBV13 and TRBJ1-2 gives the full variable domain: AAGVIQSPRHLIKEKRETATLKCYPIPRHDTVYWYQQGPGQDPQFLISFYEKMQSDKGSIPDRFSAQQFSDYHSELNMSSLELGDSALYFCASSLRTTGVYGYTFGSGTRLTVV.

The chain links TRBV21-1 to TRBJ2-3. TRBV21-1 is given as a pseudogene. This CDR3 is built from 17 residues. CDR3 residues: CASSEKGRTSSTDTQYF. The CDR3 coding sequence is TGTGCCAGCAGCGAAAAGGGAAGGACGTCTAGCACAGATACGCAGTATTTT.

The chain employs TRBV5-1 and TRBJ2-3; D remains unclear. The germline V gene has CDR1 SGHRS and CDR2 YFSETQ. V shed 7 bases and J shed 6 bases, with 12 bases lying between them. The CDR3 extends over 12 amino acids. CDR3 sequence: CASSTIGDTQYF. In nucleotides, the CDR3 is TGCGCCAGCTCCACCATTGGCGATACGCAGTATTTT.

CDR3 DNA sequence: TGTGCCAGCAGCTTAGAAGGAAGGGGATCACCCCTCCACTTT. It specifies CASSLEGRGSPLHF. The chain is built from TRBV11-2 and TRBJ1-6; possibly TRBD1 for D (5 bases). V shed 0 bases and J shed 10 bases, with 10 bases lying between them. Germline-derived CDR1 and CDR2 are SGHAT and FQNNGV. This CDR3 is built from 14 residues.

This clone has a handful of counts. This chain joins TRBV6-5 and TRBJ1-5; D perhaps matches TRBD1 (5 bases). This CDR3 contains 13 residues. Trimming shortened V by 2 bases and J by 7 bases, and 9 bases separated the two germline ends. CDR1 and CDR2 from the germline V gene are MNHEY and SVGAGI. The CDR3 DNA is TGTGCCAGCAGTTACCGGAGGGACCAGCCCCAGCATTTT. This translates into CASSYRRDQPQHF.

V is TRBV7-2 and J is TRBJ2-1; D is unclear. Trimming shortened V by 2 bases and J by 13 bases, and 15 bases separated the two germline ends. Germline values: CDR1 SGHTA, CDR2 FQGNSA. This CDR3 has 13 residues. The CDR3 protein is CASSLRLGPEQFF. CDR3 DNA: TGTGCCAGCAGCTTAAGGTTGGGCCCGGAACAGTTCTTC. Complete variable domain (other parts from reference TRBV7-2 and TRBJ2-1): GAGVSQSPSNKVTEKGKDVELRCDPISGHTALYWYRQSLGQGLEFLIYFQGNSAPDKSGLPSDRFSAERTGGSVSTLTIQRTQQEDSAVYLCASSLRLGPEQFFGPGTRLTVL.

This clone was seen once. The chain is built from TRBV12-3 or TRBV12-4 and TRBJ2-5; either TRBD1 or TRBD2 may supply D (5 bases each). CDR3 length equals 12 residues. The germline V and J ends were trimmed by 6 bases and 1 base, with 6 bases remaining between them. This CDR3 is CASRGRQETQYF. The CDR3 DNA reads TGTGCCAGCAGGGGACGCCAAGAGACCCAGTACTTC.

This clone was recorded once. The chain carries TRBV18 and TRBJ2-2; D is uncertain. Trimming removed 4 bases from V and 7 bases from J, with 13 bases in between. Germline CDR1 is KGHSH and CDR2 is LQKENI. The CDR3 spans 14 residues. The DNA of the CDR3 is TGTGCCAGCTCACGATCTAGGCCCGGCGGGGAGCTGTTTTTT. It codes for CASSRSRPGGELFF.

This chain links TRBV4-1 with TRBJ1-1; D is ambiguous. Germline V gives CDR1 MGHRA, CDR2 YSYEKL. V was shortened by 8 bases and J by 3 bases, with 7 bases between the two germline ends. The CDR3 consists of 11 residues. CDR3 amino acids: CASRRDTEAFF. The CDR3 nucleotides are TGCGCCAGCCGTAGAGACACTGAAGCTTTCTTT.

The gene calls are TRBV24-1 and TRBJ1-3; TRBD1 matches 7 bases. Germline V gene lookup returns CDR1 KGHDR and CDR2 SFDVKD. This CDR3 comprises 16 residues. V lost 3 bases and J lost 1; bases outside the gene matches: 5. CDR3 nucleotide sequence: TGTGCCACCAGTGATCCGCAGGGGGAGTCTGGAAACACCATATATTTT. Its translation: CATSDPQGESGNTIYF.

V usage is TRBV13 and J usage is TRBJ2-1, with a weak D call TRBD1 (6 bases). The CDR3 runs 12 residues. Trimming stripped 4 bases from V and 13 bases from J, with 14 bases between. Germline-derived CDR1 and CDR2 are PRHDT and FYEKMQ (reference sequence). CDR3 in amino acids: CASSWGPAEQFF. The CDR3 DNA reads as TGTGCCAGCAGCTGGGGGCCTGCGGAACAGTTCTTC.

The CDR3 is CSVDDRRTEAFF. CDR3 bases: TGCAGCGTTGATGACCGGCGCACTGAAGCTTTCTTT. This chain uses TRBV29-1 with TRBJ1-1; the D is unclear. Looked up from germline, CDR1 is SQVTM and CDR2 is ANQGSEA. V lost 3 bases, J lost 4 bases, and 9 bases lay in between. The CDR3 consists of 12 residues.

The rearrangement links TRBV9 to TRBJ1-2, with 11 bases matching TRBD1. Germline V gene data show CDR1 as SGDLS and CDR2 as YYNGEE. The trim removed 3 bases at V and 7 bases at J, leaving 8 bases unmatched. There are 15 residues in the CDR3. In DNA form, the CDR3 reads TGTGCCAGCAGCGACCCGGGACAGGGGGGGATTGGCTACACCTTC. Its translation: CASSDPGQGGIGYTF. Using reference TRBV9 and TRBJ1-2 for the parts outside the CDR3, the full variable domain is DSGVTQTPKHLITATGQRVTLRCSPRSGDLSVYWYQQSLDQGLQFLIQYYNGEERAKGNILERFSAQQFPDLHSELNLSSLELGDSALYFCASSDPGQGGIGYTFGSGTRLTVV.

This chain links TRBV7-2 with TRBJ2-5, with D unclear. With 2 bases removed from V and 1 base from J, the gap between germline ends came to 11 bases. Germline V gene data show CDR1 as SGHTA and CDR2 as FQGNSA. This CDR3 is built from 15 residues. The CDR3 protein is CASSLNGGFQETQYF. The CDR3 DNA follows: TGTGCCAGCAGCTTAAATGGCGGATTCCAAGAGACCCAGTACTTC.

The J gene is TRBJ1-3, the V gene TRBV7-2; D is unclear. The CDR3 runs to 15 residues. CDR1 is SGHTA, CDR2 FQGNSA, per germline. The V gene lost 8 bases and the J gene lost 0 bases, with 14 bases spanning the gap. The DNA of the CDR3 is TGTGCCAGCTCCCCCCCGGCGGTCTCTGGAAACACCATATATTTT. Amino acid sequence: CASSPPAVSGNTIYF.

J is TRBJ1-2 and V is TRBV4-2; the D gene is possibly TRBD1 (6 bases). The CDR3 is 16 residues long. Germline V CDR1 and CDR2: LGHNA, YNFKEQ. The V and J ends lost 4 bases and 5 bases respectively, with 20 bases between them. The DNA of the CDR3 is TGTGCCAGCAGCCGAGAGAACGGACAGCCGAAGTATGGCTACACCTTC. It translates to CASSRENGQPKYGYTF.